The 19 T cell receptor beta chains listed next were all sequenced from one sample in a study of Graves' ophthalmopathy and Graves' hyperthyroidism. Using RNA transcripts, the TCR beta CDR3 regions were amplified. In the first round, RT-PCR was carried out with HTBI primers, and a multiplex PCR formed the second round. TCRdb itself ran the multiplex PCR reads through MiXCR, one entry per CDR3 protein. The table has roughly 230,000 distinct CDR3 sequences, under 25% seen once; the top ten hold around 40%. The sequenced material came from peripheral blood. The receptors here all came from a woman aged 45 to 65 with Graves' ophthalmopathy.

This clonotype occurred many times. The rearrangement uses TRBV19 and TRBJ1-5; D remains unclear. This CDR3 is 16 amino acids long. Trimming cost V 4 bases and J 0 bases, with 13 bases left between them. Per germline, CDR1 LNHDA and CDR2 SQIVND (reference sequence). This CDR3 reads CASSRSGYNSNQPQHF. In nucleotides, the CDR3 is TGTGCCAGTAGTAGGTCGGGGTATAATAGCAATCAGCCCCAGCATTTT.

The J gene is TRBJ1-2, the V gene TRBV7-2, with D unresolved. The germline V and J ends were trimmed by 5 bases and 8 bases, with 15 bases remaining between them. There are 13 residues in the CDR3. CDR1 is SGHTA, CDR2 FQGNSA, per germline. The CDR3 region has the DNA TGTGCCAGCAGCCTTGGTACGTCGGGCGGCTACACCTTC. Its protein is CASSLGTSGGYTF.

This clonotype was recorded many times. The chain recombines TRBV28 with TRBJ1-6, with 7 bases matching TRBD1. CDR3 length: 14 amino acids. V shed 4 bases and J 6 bases; nucleotides not matched to a gene: 3. Per germline, CDR1 MDHEN and CDR2 SYDVKM. CDR3 loop: CASSSGQVNSPLHF. In DNA form, the CDR3 reads TGTGCCAGCAGTTCAGGACAGGTTAATTCACCCCTCCACTTT.

This clonotype has at least ten counts. The chain combines TRBV19 with TRBJ1-5; D possibly corresponds to TRBD1 (5 bases). Germline V gives CDR1 LNHDA, CDR2 SQIVND (reference sequence). The CDR3 loop spans 11 amino acids. Trimming left V 8 bases short and J 6 bases short, with 8 bases between. CDR3 nucleotide sequence: TGTGCCAGTGGGGCGGGTCAGCCCCAGCATTTT. Protein sequence: CASGAGQPQHF. The whole variable domain, remainder taken from reference TRBV19 and TRBJ1-5, is DGGITQSPKYLFRKEGQNVTLSCEQNLNHDAMYWYRQDPGQGLRLIYYSQIVNDFQKGDIAEGYSVSREKKESFPLTVTSAQKNPTAFYLCASGAGQPQHFGDGTRLSIL.

This clonotype has at least ten counts. This chain connects TRBV7-3 to TRBJ2-7; no reliable D call. The CDR3 consists of 13 residues. Germline V gene lookup returns CDR1 SGHTA and CDR2 FQGTGA. The V gene lost 5 bases and the J gene lost 4 bases, with 12 bases spanning the gap. CDR3 amino acids: CASSAKPPYEQYF. The CDR3 DNA reads as TGTGCCAGCAGCGCAAAACCCCCTTACGAGCAGTACTTC.

Many counts were recorded for this clonotype. One end of the junction is discordant with germline, which a read error may explain. The chain recombines TRBV6-5 with TRBJ2-7; D is perhaps TRBD1 or TRBD2 (5 bases each). The CDR3 length is 12 residues. Germline loops: CDR1 MNHEY, CDR2 SVGAGI. This CDR3 is CASRGDDFAECF. For the CDR3, the DNA is TGTGCCAGCAGGGGGGACGACTTCGCGGAGTGCTTC.

This clonotype came up a few times. The chain combines TRBV7-2 with TRBJ2-2; 7 bases agree with TRBD2. Germline assignment: CDR1 SGHTA and CDR2 FQGNSA. The ends lost 4 bases at V and 6 bases at J; junction bases unmatched: 5. The CDR3 is 14 amino acids. The CDR3 is CASSWGGGAGELFF. The CDR3 DNA follows: TGTGCCAGCAGCTGGGGGGGGGGAGCCGGGGAGCTGTTTTTT.

The table lists this clonotype with many counts. The V gene is TRBV3-1, the J gene TRBJ1-6, with 10 bases identical to TRBD1. Per germline, CDR1 LGHDT and CDR2 YNNKEL (reference sequence). V lost 3 bases, J lost 8 bases, and 13 bases stayed unmatched. The CDR3 extends over 18 amino acids. For the CDR3, the DNA is TGTGCCAGCAGCCATACGCTCCAAGGAGGGACAGGGGATTCACCCCTCCACTTT. This translates into CASSHTLQGGTGDSPLHF.

The sample holds many counts of this clonotype. The J gene is TRBJ2-7, the V gene TRBV2; 10 bases agree with TRBD2. Germline trimming cut 3 bases from V and 2 bases from J; bases unmatched to any gene: 4. The CDR3 is 15 residues long. From germline, CDR1 is SNHLY and CDR2 FYNNEI. CDR3 residues: CASSEVLAGAYEQYF. In nucleotides, the CDR3 is TGTGCCAGCAGTGAGGTTCTAGCGGGAGCCTACGAGCAGTACTTC.

This clonotype was recorded at least ten times. CDR3 loop: CASKARDGRSNTEAFF. Written as DNA, the CDR3 is TGTGCCAGCAAGGCGAGGGACGGACGTTCGAACACTGAAGCTTTCTTT. The chain has TRBV6-1 and TRBJ1-1, with a weak D call TRBD1 (5 bases). This CDR3 spans 16 amino acids. V was pared by 7 bases and J by 1 base, with 19 bases between. Germline V lookup: CDR1 MNHNS, CDR2 SASEGT.

Many counts were recorded for this clonotype. This chain joins TRBV6-1 and TRBJ2-7, with D unresolved. Germline V gives CDR1 MNHNS, CDR2 SASEGT. This CDR3 comprises 14 residues. Trimming left V 3 bases short and J 1 base short, with 10 bases between. CDR3 sequence: CASSEGYGSYEQYF. CDR3 in DNA: TGTGCCAGCAGTGAGGGGTACGGATCCTACGAGCAGTACTTC.

The chain combines TRBV20-1 with TRBJ1-1, with D possibly TRBD1 on 6 matching bases. The CDR3 contains 12 residues. V was clipped by 2 bases and J by 5 bases, with 9 bases between them. The V gene's germline CDR1 is DFQATT and CDR2 SNEGSKA (reference sequence). The CDR3 loop reads CSARWGRTEAFF. Here the CDR3 DNA reads TGCAGTGCTAGATGGGGGCGGACTGAAGCTTTCTTT.

This clonotype was counted at least ten times. This sequence joins TRBV5-1 and TRBJ1-1; maybe TRBD1 (5 bases). V was pared by 0 bases and J by 3 bases, with 9 bases between. Germline-derived CDR1 and CDR2 are SGHRS and YFSETQ. The CDR3 consists of 14 residues. This CDR3 is CASSLGGVYTEAFF. Written as DNA, the CDR3 is TGCGCCAGCAGCTTGGGGGGCGTCTACACTGAAGCTTTCTTT.

Turning to this clonotype: Just one base apart from a much larger clone, this may be a read error. This chain links TRBV6-1 with TRBJ1-5; perhaps TRBD1 as D (5 bases). Germline CDR1 MNHNS, CDR2 SASEGT. This CDR3 contains 14 residues. CDR3 in amino acids: CASSEAGGNQLQHF. The CDR3 nucleotides are TGTGCCAGCAGTGAAGCGGGGGGGAATCAGCTCCAGCATTTT.

This clonotype was counted ten times or more. This chain joins TRBV7-2 and TRBJ2-7; perhaps TRBD2 as D (6 bases). Germline V gene lookup returns CDR1 SGHTA and CDR2 FQGNSA. The CDR3 runs 14 residues. The ends were cut back, 4 bases at V and 7 bases at J, with 17 bases in the middle. The chain's CDR3 is CASSSGRGYEEQYF. For the CDR3, the DNA is TGTGCCAGCAGCTCGGGCCGGGGGTATGAAGAGCAGTACTTC.

The table lists this clonotype with many counts. The chain couples TRBV11-2 to TRBJ2-7, with D perhaps matching TRBD1 (6 bases). This CDR3 comprises 14 residues. Germline values: CDR1 SGHAT, CDR2 FQNNGV. V was trimmed by 6 bases and J by 6 bases, leaving 18 bases between them. The CDR3 nucleotides read TGTGCCAGCAGTAGCGTGGGGGCGTTCTTCGAGCAGTACTTC. This encodes CASSSVGAFFEQYF.

In this sample, this clonotype turned up many times. The chain carries TRBV24-1 and TRBJ1-2, with D maybe TRBD1 (5 bases). The germline V gene has CDR1 KGHDR and CDR2 SFDVKD. The CDR3 sequence is 15 residues long. V was cut by 5 bases and J by 0 bases, with 12 bases left in between. CDR3 protein: CATSAGTVANYGYTF. CDR3 coding DNA: TGTGCCACCAGTGCCGGGACGGTGGCTAACTATGGCTACACCTTC.

This clonotype occurred many times. This rearrangement joins TRBV6-5 to TRBJ1-2; the D is unclear. The V gene lost 6 bases and the J gene lost 8 bases, with 16 bases spanning the gap. Germline-derived CDR1 and CDR2 are MNHEY and SVGAGI. The CDR3 is made up of 13 amino acids. The CDR3 region is CASSLQLGKGYTF. The CDR3 region has the DNA TGTGCCAGCAGCTTACAGCTGGGTAAAGGCTACACCTTC.

This clonotype was seen at least ten times. The chain links TRBV5-1 to TRBJ1-1; the match to TRBD1 covers 8 bases. The CDR3 has 15 amino acids. Trimming removed 4 bases from V and 0 bases from J; junction bases left unmatched: 5. Germline loops: CDR1 SGHRS, CDR2 YFSETQ. The CDR3 is CASSRTGRMNTEAFF. CDR3 sequence (DNA): TGCGCCAGCAGCCGGACAGGGCGCATGAACACTGAAGCTTTCTTT.